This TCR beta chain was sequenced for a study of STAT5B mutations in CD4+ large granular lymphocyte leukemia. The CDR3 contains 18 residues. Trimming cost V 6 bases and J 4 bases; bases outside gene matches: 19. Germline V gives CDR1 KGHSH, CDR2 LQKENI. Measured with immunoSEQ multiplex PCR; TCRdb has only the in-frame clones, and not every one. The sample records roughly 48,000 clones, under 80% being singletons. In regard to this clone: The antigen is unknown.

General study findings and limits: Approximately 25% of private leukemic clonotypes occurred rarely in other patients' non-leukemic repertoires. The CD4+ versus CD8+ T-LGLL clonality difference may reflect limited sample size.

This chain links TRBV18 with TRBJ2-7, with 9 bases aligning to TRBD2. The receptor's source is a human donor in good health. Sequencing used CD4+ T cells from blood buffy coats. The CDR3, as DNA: TGTGCCAGCTCCCCCACAGCGGGGGGCTGGATGGGGAATTACGAGCAGTACTTC. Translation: CASSPTAGGWMGNYEQYF.